Below, 9 T cell receptor beta chains from the same sample are listed, as sequenced in a study of OX40 agonist ivuxolimab in advanced cancers. Sequencing used immunoSEQ multiplex PCR; TCRdb keeps in-frame clones, though not all of them. The data show about 70,000 clones, roughly 80% seen once. The material sequenced was CD4+ or CD8+ T cells sorted from blood, taken in a trial of the OX40 agonist ivuxolimab. The receptors shown here come from an adult with an advanced solid tumor such as melanoma, head and neck, liver or kidney cancer.

This clone has just a few counts. The chain uses TRBV9 and TRBJ1-2; D remains unclear. The V gene lost 1 base and the J gene lost 2 bases, with 9 bases spanning the gap. The germline gives CDR1 SGDLS, CDR2 YYNGEE. The CDR3 runs 14 residues. CDR3 DNA: TGTGCCAGCAGCGTATCCGACGGGAACTATGGCTACACCTTC. The encoded protein is CASSVSDGNYGYTF.

V usage is TRBV30 and J usage is TRBJ2-7; TRBD1 is a possible D gene (6 bases). Germline lookup yields CDR1 GTSNPN and CDR2 SVGIG (reference sequence). V lost 3 bases and J 6 bases, leaving 33 bases between the germline ends. CDR3 size: 19 residues. The CDR3 DNA follows: TGTGCCTGGAGGGTGCGGATTAATACAGGGTACCACCGACTAACCGAGCAGTACTTC. It yields the protein CAWRVRINTGYHRLTEQYF.

This chain uses TRBV5-6 with TRBJ1-2, with D possibly matching TRBD1 (5 bases). There are 15 residues in the CDR3. Germline-derived CDR1 and CDR2 are SGHDT and YYEEEE. With 4 bases removed from V and 6 bases from J, the gap between germline ends came to 19 bases. The CDR3 sequence is CASSLGDGAIDGYTF. The CDR3 region has the DNA TGTGCCAGCAGCCTCGGGGACGGAGCGATCGATGGCTACACCTTC.

V gene TRBV7-9 combines with J gene TRBJ2-4; no firm D call. Trimming stripped 4 bases from V and 6 bases from J, with 10 bases between. This CDR3 has 13 amino acids. The V gene's germline CDR1 is SEHNR and CDR2 FQNEAQ (reference sequence). The CDR3 here is CASSSGNSNIQYF. The CDR3 DNA is TGTGCCAGCAGCTCTGGAAACTCAAACATTCAGTACTTC.

The chain uses TRBV7-9 and TRBJ2-2; tentative D call: TRBD2 (5 bases). The germline CDR1 and CDR2 sequences are SEHNR and FQNEAQ (reference sequence). The V end was cut by 5 bases, the J end by 4 bases, with 8 bases between. There are 13 residues in the CDR3. CDR3 in DNA: TGTGCCAGCAGCGAGGGTGGCACCGGGGAGCTGTTTTTT. Translation gives CASSEGGTGELFF. Full variable domain (outside the CDR3, taken from reference TRBV7-9 and TRBJ2-2): DTGVSQNPRHKITKRGQNVTFRCDPISEHNRLYWYRQTLGQGPEFLTYFQNEAQLEKSRLLSDRFSAERPKGSFSTLEIQRTEQGDSAMYLCASSEGGTGELFFGEGSRLTVL.

The chain joins TRBV9 to TRBJ2-5; D may correspond to TRBD1 or TRBD2 (5 bases each). Germline CDR1 and CDR2: SGDLS and YYNGEE. V shed 3 bases and J shed 5 bases, with 14 bases lying between them. This CDR3 comprises 14 residues. CDR3 DNA: TGTGCCAGCAGCGGGGGGTCAACCTGGGAGACCCAGTACTTC. It codes for CASSGGSTWETQYF.

J is TRBJ1-1 and V is TRBV30; D ambiguous. The CDR3 consists of 14 residues. Per germline, CDR1 GTSNPN and CDR2 SVGIG (reference sequence). Trimming left V 3 bases short and J 3 bases short, with 14 bases between. CDR3 DNA sequence: TGTGCCTGGAGGGAACCGGGGAGATACACTGAAGCTTTCTTT. This encodes CAWREPGRYTEAFF. Combining the CDR3 with reference TRBV30 and TRBJ1-1 gives the whole variable domain SQTIHQWPATLVQPVGSPLSLECTVEGTSNPNLYWYRQAAGRGLQLLFYSVGIGQISSEVPQNLSASRPQDRQFILSSKKLLLSDSGFYLCAWREPGRYTEAFFGQGTRLTVV.

A single count supports this clone. This chain links TRBV6-1 with TRBJ1-6, with no clear D. The CDR3 runs 12 residues. Germline V lookup: CDR1 MNHNS, CDR2 SASEGT. V lost 6 bases to trimming and J lost 8 bases, with 8 bases between them. The CDR3 protein is CASRPRDSPLHF. CDR3 bases: TGTGCCAGCAGACCAAGAGATTCACCCCTCCACTTT.

The V gene is TRBV7-2, the J gene TRBJ2-6; no firm D call. Germline V gene lookup returns CDR1 SGHTA and CDR2 FQGNSA. The CDR3 length is 15 residues. Trimming pared 1 base from V and 4 bases from J, leaving 8 bases between. The chain's CDR3 is CASSLGFGGANVLTF. CDR3 in DNA: TGTGCCAGCAGCTTAGGGTTCGGGGGGGCCAACGTCCTGACTTTC.